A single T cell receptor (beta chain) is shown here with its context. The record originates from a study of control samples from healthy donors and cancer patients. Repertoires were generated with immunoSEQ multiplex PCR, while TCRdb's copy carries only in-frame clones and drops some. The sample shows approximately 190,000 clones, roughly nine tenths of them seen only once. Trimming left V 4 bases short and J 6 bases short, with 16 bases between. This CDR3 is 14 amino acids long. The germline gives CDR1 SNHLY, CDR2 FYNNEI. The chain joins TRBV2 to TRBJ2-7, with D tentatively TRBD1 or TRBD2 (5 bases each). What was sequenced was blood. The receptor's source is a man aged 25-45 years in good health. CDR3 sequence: CASSVGQGAREQYF. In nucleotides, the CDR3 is TGTGCCAGCAGTGTGGGGCAGGGAGCTCGCGAGCAGTACTTC.